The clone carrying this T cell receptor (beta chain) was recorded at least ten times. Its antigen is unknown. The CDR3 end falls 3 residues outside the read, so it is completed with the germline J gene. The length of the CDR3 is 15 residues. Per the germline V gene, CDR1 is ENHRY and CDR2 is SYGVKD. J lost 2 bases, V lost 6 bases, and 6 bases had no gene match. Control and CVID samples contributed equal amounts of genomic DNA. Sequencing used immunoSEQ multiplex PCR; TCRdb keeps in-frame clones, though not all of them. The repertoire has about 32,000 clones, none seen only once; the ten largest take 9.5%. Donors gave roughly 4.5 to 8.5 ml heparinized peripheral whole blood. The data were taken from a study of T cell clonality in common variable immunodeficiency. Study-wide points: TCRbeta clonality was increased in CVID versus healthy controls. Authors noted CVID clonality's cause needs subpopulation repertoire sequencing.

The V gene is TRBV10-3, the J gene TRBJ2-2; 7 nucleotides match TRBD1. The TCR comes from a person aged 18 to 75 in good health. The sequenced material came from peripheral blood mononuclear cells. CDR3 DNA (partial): TGTGCCATCAGCCCCGGGACAGCAAACACCGGGGAG. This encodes CAISPGTANTGE. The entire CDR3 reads CAISPGTANTGELFF.